The clone carrying this TCR beta chain was recorded at least ten times. The library targeted TCRbeta and was prepared with unique molecular identifiers. One entry per CDR3 protein results from TCRdb running MiXCR on the PCR reads. This table holds some 490,000 distinct CDR3 sequences, 9.5% to 15% found once. This entry comes from a study of T-cell reconstitution after alpha-beta-depleted transplantation in children. CDR1 and CDR2 (germline): SGHAT, FQNNGV. CDR3 length equals 20 residues. Germline trimming cut 2 bases from V and 0 bases from J; bases unmatched to any gene: 17. The sequence was obtained from a human donor who donated a stem cell graft to a child with combined immunodeficiency. The sequencing here drew on PBMCs from the stem cell graft donor, taken from the stem cell graft. The rearrangement joins TRBV11-2 to TRBJ2-3; 7 positions agree with TRBD2. CDR3 region: CASSLWNFWALAYSTDTQYF. The CDR3 nucleotides are TGTGCCAGCAGCTTATGGAACTTTTGGGCACTAGCGTACAGCACAGATACGCAGTATTTT.